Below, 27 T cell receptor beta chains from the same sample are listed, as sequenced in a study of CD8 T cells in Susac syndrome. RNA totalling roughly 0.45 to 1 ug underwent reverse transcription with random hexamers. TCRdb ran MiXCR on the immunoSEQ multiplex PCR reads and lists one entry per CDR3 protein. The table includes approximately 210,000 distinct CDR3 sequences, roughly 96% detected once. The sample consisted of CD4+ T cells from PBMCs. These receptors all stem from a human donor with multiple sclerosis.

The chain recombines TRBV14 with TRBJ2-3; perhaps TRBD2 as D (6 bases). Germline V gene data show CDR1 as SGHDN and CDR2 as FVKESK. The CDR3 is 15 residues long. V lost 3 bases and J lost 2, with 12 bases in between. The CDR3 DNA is TGTGCCAGCAGCCATCGGCGGGGACTCACAGATACGCAGTATTTT. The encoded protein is CASSHRRGLTDTQYF.

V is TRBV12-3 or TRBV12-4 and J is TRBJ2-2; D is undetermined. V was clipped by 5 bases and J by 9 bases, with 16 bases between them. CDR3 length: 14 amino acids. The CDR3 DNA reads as TGTGCCAGCAGTCCCACGGCGTCCTTCAGGGAGCTGTTTTTT. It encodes CASSPTASFRELFF.

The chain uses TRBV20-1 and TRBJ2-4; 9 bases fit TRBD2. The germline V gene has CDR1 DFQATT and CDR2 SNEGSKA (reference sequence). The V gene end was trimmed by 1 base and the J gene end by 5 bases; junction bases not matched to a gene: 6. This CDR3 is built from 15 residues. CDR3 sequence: CSARGAGGPQNIQYF. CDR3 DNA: TGCAGTGCTAGAGGGGCGGGAGGGCCCCAAAACATTCAGTACTTC.

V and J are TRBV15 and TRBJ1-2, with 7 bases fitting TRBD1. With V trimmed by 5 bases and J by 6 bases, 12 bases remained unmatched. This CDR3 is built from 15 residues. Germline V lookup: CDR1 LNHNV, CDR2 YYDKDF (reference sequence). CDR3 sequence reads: CATSPTNQGTDGYTF. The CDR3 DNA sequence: TGTGCCACCAGCCCGACGAACCAAGGGACAGATGGCTACACCTTC.

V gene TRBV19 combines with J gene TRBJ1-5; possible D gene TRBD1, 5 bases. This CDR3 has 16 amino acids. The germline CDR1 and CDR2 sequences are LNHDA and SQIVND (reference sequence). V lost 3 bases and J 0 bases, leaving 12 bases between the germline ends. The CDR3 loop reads CASSIGGFYSNQPQHF. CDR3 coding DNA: TGTGCCAGTAGTATTGGGGGATTTTATAGCAATCAGCCCCAGCATTTT. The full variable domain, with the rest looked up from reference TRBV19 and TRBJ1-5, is DGGITQSPKYLFRKEGQNVTLSCEQNLNHDAMYWYRQDPGQGLRLIYYSQIVNDFQKGDIAEGYSVSREKKESFPLTVTSAQKNPTAFYLCASSIGGFYSNQPQHFGDGTRLSIL.

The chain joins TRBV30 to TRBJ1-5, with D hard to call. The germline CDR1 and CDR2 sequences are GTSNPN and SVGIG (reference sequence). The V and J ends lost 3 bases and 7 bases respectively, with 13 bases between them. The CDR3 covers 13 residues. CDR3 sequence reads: CAWSSAAGQPQHF. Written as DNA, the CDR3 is TGTGCCTGGAGCTCCGCCGCGGGCCAGCCCCAGCATTTT.

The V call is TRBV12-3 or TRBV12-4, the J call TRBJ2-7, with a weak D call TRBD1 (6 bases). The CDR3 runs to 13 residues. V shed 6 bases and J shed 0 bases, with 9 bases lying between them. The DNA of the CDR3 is TGTGCCAGCAGAGGGGGTAGCTCCTACGAGCAGTACTTC. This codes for CASRGGSSYEQYF.

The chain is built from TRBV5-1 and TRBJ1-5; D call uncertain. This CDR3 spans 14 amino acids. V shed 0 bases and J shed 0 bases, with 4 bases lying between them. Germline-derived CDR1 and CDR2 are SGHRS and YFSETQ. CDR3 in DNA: TGCGCCAGCAGCTTGGACACTAGCAATCAGCCCCAGCATTTT. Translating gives CASSLDTSNQPQHF.

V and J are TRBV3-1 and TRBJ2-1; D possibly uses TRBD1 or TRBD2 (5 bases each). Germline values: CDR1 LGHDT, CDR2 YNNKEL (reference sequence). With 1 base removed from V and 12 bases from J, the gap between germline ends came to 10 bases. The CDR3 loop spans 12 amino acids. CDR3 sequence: CASSQGDLLQFF. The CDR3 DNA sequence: TGTGCCAGCAGCCAAGGGGACCTTTTGCAGTTCTTC.

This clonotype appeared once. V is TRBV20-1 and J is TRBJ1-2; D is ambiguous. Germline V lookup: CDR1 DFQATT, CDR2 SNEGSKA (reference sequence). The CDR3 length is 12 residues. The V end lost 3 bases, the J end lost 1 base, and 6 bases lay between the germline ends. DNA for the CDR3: TGCAGTGCTAGCGAGGATAACTATGGCTACACCTTC. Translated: CSASEDNYGYTF.

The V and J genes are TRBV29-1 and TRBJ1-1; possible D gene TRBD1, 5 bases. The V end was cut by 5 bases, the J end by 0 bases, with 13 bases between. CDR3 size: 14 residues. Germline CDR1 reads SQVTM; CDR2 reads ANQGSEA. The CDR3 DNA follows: TGCAGCGTTCGAATGGCAGGGATGAACACTGAAGCTTTCTTT. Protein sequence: CSVRMAGMNTEAFF.

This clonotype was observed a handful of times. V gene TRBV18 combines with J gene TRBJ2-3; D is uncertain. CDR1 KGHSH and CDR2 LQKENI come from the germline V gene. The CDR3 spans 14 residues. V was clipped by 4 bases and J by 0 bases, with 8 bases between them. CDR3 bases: TGTGCCAGCTCACTGTCCCCTAGCACAGATACGCAGTATTTT. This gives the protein CASSLSPSTDTQYF. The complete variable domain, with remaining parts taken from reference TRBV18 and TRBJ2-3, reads NAGVMQNPRHLVRRRGQEARLRCSPMKGHSHVYWYRQLPEEGLKFMVYLQKENIIDESGMPKERFSAEFPKEGPSILRIQQVVRGDSAAYFCASSLSPSTDTQYFGPGTRLTVL.

CDR3 DNA: TGTGCCAGCAGCCAAGATGTTCCCCCCCTCGGGACCGGGGAGCTGTTTTTT. It yields the protein CASSQDVPPLGTGELFF. The chain has TRBV14 and TRBJ2-2; D call uncertain. Looked up from germline, CDR1 is SGHDN and CDR2 is FVKESK. Trimming took off 0 bases at V and 5 bases at J, with 16 bases between the two ends. The CDR3 consists of 17 residues.

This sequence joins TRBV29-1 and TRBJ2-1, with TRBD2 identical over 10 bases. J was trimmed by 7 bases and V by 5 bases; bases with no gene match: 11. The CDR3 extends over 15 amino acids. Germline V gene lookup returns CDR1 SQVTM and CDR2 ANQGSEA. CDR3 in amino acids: CSVPGSSGGVNEQFF. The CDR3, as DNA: TGCAGCGTTCCCGGTTCGAGCGGGGGGGTAAATGAGCAGTTCTTC.

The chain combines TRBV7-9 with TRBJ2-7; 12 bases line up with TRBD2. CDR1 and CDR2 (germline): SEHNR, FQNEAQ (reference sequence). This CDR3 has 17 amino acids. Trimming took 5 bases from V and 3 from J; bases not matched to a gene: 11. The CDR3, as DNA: TGTGCCAGCAGCCCAGGACTAGCGGGACGGAGGGACTACGAGCAGTACTTC. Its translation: CASSPGLAGRRDYEQYF.

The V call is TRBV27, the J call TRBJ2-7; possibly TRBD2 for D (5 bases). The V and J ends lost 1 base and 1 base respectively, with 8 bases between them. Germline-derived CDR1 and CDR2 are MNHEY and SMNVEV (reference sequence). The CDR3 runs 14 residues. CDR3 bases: TGTGCCAGCAGTTTATATGAGGGATCCTACGAGCAGTACTTC. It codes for CASSLYEGSYEQYF.

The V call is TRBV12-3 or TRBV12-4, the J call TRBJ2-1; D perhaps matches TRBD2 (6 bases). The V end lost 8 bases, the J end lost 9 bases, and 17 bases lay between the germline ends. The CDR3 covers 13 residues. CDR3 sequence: CASGAGGPAEQFF. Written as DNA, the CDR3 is TGTGCCAGCGGAGCGGGCGGGCCCGCTGAGCAGTTCTTC.

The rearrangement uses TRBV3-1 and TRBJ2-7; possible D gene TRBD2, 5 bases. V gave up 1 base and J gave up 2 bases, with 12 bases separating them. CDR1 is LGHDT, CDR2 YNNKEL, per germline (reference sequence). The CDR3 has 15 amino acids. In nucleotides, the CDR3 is TGTGCCAGCAGCCAAGCCCCCGGGGTAACCTACGAGCAGTACTTC. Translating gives CASSQAPGVTYEQYF.

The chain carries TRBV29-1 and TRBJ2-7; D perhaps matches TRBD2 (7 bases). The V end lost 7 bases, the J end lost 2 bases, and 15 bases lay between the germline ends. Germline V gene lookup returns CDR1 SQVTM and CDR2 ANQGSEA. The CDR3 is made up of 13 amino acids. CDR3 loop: CSGNGGGPYEQYF. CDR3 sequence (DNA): TGCAGCGGGAACGGCGGGGGCCCCTACGAGCAGTACTTC.

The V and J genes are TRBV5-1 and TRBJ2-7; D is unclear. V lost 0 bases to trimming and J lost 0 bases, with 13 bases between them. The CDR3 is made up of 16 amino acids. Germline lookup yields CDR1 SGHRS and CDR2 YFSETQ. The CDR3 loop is CASSLAAAPVSYEQYF. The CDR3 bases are TGCGCCAGCAGCTTGGCCGCAGCTCCAGTCTCCTACGAGCAGTACTTC. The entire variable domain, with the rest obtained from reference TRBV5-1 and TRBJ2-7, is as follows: KAGVTQTPRYLIKTRGQQVTLSCSPISGHRSVSWYQQTPGQGLQFLFEYFSETQRNKGNFPGRFSGRQFSNSRSEMNVSTLELGDSALYLCASSLAAAPVSYEQYFGPGTRLTVT.

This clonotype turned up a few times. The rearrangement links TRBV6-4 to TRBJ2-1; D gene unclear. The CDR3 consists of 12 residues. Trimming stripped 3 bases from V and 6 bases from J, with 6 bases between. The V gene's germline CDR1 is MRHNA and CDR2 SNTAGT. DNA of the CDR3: TGTGCCAGCAGTGAGGGCCCCAATGAGCAGTTCTTC. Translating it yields CASSEGPNEQFF.

CDR3 loop: CSVGDRAGAVTQYF. CDR3 nucleotides: TGCAGCGTGGGGGACAGGGCGGGGGCCGTGACCCAGTACTTC. The chain has TRBV29-1 and TRBJ2-5; 9 positions match TRBD1. This CDR3 has 14 residues. Trimming took 6 bases from V and 7 from J; bases not matched to a gene: 12. Germline loops: CDR1 SQVTM, CDR2 ANQGSEA.

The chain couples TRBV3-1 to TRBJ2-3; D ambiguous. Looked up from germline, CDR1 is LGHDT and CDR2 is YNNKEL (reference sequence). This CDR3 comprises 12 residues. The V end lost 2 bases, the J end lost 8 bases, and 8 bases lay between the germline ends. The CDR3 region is CASSQTSVTQYF. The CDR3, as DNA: TGTGCCAGCAGCCAAACGTCGGTTACGCAGTATTTT.

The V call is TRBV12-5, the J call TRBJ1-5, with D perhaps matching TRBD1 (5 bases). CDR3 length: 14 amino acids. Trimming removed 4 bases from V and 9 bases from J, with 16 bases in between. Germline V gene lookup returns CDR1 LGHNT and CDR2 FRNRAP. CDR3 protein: CASGSPPHRSPQHF. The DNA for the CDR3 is TGTGCTAGTGGTTCCCCGCCCCACAGGTCGCCCCAGCATTTT.

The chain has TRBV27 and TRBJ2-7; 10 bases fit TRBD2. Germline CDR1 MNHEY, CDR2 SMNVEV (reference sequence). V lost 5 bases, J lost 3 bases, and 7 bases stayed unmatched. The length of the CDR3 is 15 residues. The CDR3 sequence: CASSPSLAGRYEQYF. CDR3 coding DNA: TGTGCCAGCAGTCCTTCACTAGCGGGGCGCTACGAGCAGTACTTC.

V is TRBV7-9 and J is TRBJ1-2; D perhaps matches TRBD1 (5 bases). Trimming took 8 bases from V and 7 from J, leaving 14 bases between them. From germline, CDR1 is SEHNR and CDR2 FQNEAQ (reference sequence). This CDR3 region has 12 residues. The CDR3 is CASESRGVGYTF. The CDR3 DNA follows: TGTGCCAGCGAGAGCAGAGGGGTTGGCTACACCTTC.

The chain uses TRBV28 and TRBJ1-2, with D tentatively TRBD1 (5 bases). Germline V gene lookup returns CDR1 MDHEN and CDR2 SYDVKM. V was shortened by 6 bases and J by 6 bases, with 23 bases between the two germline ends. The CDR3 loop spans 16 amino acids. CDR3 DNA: TGTGCCAGCAGCATACTTGGGACGGCAGAGCGGCATGGCTACACCTTC. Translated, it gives CASSILGTAERHGYTF.